This T cell receptor beta chain comes out of a study of shared clonotypes between healthy human individuals. As for the study in general: CD4 naive and CD4 memory each took three plates per donor, while CD8 naive took two and CD8 memory one.

V was pared by 0 bases and J by 2 bases, with 5 bases between. The CDR3 is 13 amino acids. Looked up from germline, CDR1 is SGHNT and CDR2 is YYREEE (reference sequence). Clones were read by immunoSEQ multiplex PCR, and TCRdb kept only the in-frame ones, dropping some. Of about 2.4 million clones in the sample, roughly 93% were seen once. Concerning this clone: Its target is not known.

Study-wide findings and caveats: Though the depth was large, rarefaction showed that sorted-subset sequencing was incomplete.

The chain combines TRBV5-4 with TRBJ2-5; no clear D gene. The source material was naive CD4+ T cells from PBMCs. The subset denotes: CD45RA+ positively selected. The source of this sequence is a man between 18 and 35 years old in good health. Some clones in this sample may be carry-over from other donors' samples. The CDR3 protein is CASSLDAQETQYF. DNA of the CDR3: TGTGCCAGCAGCTTGGACGCGCAAGAGACCCAGTACTTC.